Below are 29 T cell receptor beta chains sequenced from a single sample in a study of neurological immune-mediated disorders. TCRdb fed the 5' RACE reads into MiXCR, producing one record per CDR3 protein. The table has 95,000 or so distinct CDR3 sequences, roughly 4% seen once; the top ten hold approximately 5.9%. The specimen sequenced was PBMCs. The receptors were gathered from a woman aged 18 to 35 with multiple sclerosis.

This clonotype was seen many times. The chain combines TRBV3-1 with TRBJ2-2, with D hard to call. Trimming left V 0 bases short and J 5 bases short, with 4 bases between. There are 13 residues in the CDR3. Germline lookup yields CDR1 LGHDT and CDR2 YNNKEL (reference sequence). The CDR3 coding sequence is TGTGCCAGCAGCCAAGATAGGACCGGGGAGCTGTTTTTT. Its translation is CASSQDRTGELFF.

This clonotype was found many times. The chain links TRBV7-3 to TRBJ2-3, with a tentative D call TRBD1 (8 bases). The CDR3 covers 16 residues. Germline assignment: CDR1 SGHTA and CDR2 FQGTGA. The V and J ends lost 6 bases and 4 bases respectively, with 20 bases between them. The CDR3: CASSREGQGGSDTQYF. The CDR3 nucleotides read TGTGCCAGCAGTCGGGAAGGACAGGGAGGGTCAGATACGCAGTATTTT.

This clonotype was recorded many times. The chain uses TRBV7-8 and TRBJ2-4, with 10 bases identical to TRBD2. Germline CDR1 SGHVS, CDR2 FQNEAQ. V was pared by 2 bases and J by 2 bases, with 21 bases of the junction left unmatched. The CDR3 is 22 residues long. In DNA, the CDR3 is TGTGCCAGCAGCTTATCCTCAGCGGGGGGGTACGGCGGGGGACTGTCCAAAAACATTCAGTACTTC. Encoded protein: CASSLSSAGGYGGGLSKNIQYF.

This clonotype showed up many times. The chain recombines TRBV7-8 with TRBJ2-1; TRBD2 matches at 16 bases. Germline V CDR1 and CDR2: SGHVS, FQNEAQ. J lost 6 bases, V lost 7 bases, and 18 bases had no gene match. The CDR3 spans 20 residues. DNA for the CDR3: TGTGCCAGCACCCGACGGGGGGGACTAGCGGGAGGGCCGTACCGCAATGAGCAGTTCTTC. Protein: CASTRRGGLAGGPYRNEQFF.

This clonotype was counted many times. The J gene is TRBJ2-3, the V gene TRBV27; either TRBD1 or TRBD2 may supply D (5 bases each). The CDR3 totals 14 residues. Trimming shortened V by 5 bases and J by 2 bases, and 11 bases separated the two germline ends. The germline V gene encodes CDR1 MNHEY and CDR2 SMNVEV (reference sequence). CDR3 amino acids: CASSPWGITDTQYF. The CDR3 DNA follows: TGTGCCAGCAGTCCATGGGGGATCACAGATACGCAGTATTTT.

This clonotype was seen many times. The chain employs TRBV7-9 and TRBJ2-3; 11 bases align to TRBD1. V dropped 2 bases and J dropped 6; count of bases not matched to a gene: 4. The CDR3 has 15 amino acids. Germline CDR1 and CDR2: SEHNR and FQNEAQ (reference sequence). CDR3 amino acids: CASSLLRTGGDTQYF. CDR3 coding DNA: TGTGCCAGCAGCTTACTTCGGACAGGGGGCGATACGCAGTATTTT.

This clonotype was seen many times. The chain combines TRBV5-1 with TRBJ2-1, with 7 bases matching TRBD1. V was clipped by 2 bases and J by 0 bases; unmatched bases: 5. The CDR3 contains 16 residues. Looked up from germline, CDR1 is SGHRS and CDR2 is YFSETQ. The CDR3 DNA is TGCGCCAGCAGCTTAAGGGACAGATCCTCCTACAATGAGCAGTTCTTC. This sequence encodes CASSLRDRSSYNEQFF.

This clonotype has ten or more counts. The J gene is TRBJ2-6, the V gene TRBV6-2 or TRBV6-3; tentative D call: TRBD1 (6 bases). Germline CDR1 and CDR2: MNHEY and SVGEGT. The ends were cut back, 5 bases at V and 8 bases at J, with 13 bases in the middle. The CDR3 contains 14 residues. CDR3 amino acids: CASSKSGETNVLTF. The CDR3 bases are TGTGCCAGCAGTAAATCAGGGGAAACCAACGTCCTGACTTTC.

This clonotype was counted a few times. The CDR3 coding sequence is TGCAGTGCTAGCGGGGGGGCCTATACAGATACGCAGTATTTT. Residues: CSASGGAYTDTQYF. This rearrangement joins TRBV20-1 to TRBJ2-3; 8 positions agree with TRBD2. V lost 3 bases, J lost 3 bases, and 5 bases stayed unmatched. There are 14 residues in the CDR3. In germline, CDR1 is DFQATT, CDR2 SNEGSKA (reference sequence).

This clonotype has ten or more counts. The CDR3 protein is CSAPAGGTEIGYTF. DNA of the CDR3: TGCAGTGCCCCGGCGGGGGGGACAGAGATTGGCTACACCTTC. The chain joins TRBV20-1 to TRBJ1-2; 7 nucleotides agree with TRBD1. There are 14 residues in the CDR3. Germline CDR1 DFQATT, CDR2 SNEGSKA (reference sequence). Trimming removed 6 bases from V and 7 bases from J; junction bases left unmatched: 14.

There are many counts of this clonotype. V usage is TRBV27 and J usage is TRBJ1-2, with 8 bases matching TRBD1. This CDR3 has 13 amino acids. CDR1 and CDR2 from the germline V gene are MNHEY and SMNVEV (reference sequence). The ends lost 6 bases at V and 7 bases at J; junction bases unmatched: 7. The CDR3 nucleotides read TGTGCCAGCAGCCTGACAGGGGAGGGTGGCTACACCTTC. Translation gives CASSLTGEGGYTF.

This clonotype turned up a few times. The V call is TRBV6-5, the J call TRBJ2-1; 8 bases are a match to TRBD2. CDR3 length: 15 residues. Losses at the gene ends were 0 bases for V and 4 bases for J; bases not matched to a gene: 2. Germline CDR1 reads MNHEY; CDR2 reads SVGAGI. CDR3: CASSYSLAGYNEQFF. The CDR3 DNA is TGTGCCAGCAGTTACTCTCTAGCGGGTTACAATGAGCAGTTCTTC.

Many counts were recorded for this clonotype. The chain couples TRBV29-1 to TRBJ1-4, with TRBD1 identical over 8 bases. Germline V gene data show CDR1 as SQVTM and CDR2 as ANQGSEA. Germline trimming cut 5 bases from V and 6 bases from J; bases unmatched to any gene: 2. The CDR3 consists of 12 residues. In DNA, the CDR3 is TGCAGCGTTATGACAGGGGATGAAAAACTGTTTTTT. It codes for CSVMTGDEKLFF.

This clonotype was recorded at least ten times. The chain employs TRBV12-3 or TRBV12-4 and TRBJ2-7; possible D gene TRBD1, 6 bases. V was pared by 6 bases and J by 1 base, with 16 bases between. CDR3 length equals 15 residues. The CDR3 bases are TGTGCCAGCAGGCCTATATCAGGGGAGTCCTACGAGCAGTACTTC. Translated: CASRPISGESYEQYF.

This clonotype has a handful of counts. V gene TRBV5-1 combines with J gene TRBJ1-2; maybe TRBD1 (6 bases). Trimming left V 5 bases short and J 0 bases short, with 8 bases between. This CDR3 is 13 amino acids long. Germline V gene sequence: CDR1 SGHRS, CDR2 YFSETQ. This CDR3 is CASSTGSNYGYTF. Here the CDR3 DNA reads TGCGCCAGCAGTACAGGGTCTAACTATGGCTACACCTTC.

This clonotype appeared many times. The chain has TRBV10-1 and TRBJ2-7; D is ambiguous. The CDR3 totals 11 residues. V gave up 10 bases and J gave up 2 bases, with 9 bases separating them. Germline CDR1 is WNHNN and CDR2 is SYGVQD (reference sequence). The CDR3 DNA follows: TGCGCCAACTATCTGGCCTACGAGCAGTACTTC. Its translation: CANYLAYEQYF.

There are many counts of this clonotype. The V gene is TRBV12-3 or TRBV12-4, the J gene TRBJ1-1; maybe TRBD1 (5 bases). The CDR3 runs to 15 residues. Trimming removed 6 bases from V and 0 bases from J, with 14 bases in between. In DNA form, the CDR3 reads TGTGCCAGCAGCCCCGGGGGGAGCTTGAACACTGAAGCTTTCTTT. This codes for CASSPGGSLNTEAFF.

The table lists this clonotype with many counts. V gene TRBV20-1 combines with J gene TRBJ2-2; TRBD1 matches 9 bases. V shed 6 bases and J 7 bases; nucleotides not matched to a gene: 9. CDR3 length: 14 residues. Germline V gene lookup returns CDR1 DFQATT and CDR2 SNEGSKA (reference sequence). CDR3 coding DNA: TGCAGTGCCGCGAGGGACAGGGAGGTCGGGGAGCTGTTTTTT. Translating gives CSAARDREVGELFF.

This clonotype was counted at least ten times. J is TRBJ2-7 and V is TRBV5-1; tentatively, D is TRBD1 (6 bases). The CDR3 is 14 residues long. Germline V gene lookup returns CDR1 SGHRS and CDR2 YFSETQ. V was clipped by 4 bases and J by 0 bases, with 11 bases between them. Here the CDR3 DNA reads TGCGCCAGCAGCGCTCAGGGGAGCTCCTACGAGCAGTACTTC. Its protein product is CASSAQGSSYEQYF.

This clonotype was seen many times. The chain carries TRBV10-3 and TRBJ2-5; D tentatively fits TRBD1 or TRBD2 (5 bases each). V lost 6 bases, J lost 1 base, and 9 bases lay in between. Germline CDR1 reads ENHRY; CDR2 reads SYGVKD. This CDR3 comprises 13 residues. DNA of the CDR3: TGTGCCATCAGCGGGGCCTCCCAAGAGACCCAGTACTTC. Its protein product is CAISGASQETQYF.

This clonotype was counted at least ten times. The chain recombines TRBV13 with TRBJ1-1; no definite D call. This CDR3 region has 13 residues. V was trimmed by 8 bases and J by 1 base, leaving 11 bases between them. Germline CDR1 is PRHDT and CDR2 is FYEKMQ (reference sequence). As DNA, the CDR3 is TGTGCCAGCCAATCAGGTGGGAACACTGAAGCTTTCTTT. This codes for CASQSGGNTEAFF.

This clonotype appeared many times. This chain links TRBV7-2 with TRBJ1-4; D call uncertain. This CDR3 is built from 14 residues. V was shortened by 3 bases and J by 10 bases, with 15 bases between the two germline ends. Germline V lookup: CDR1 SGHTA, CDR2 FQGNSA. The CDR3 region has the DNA TGTGCCAGCAGCTTGTCCAGTACTATTGGAAAACTGTTTTTT. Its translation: CASSLSSTIGKLFF.

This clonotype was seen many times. CDR3 DNA sequence: TGTGCCAGCAGTCCTACTAATAACGCCTACGAGCAGTACTTC. Translated, it gives CASSPTNNAYEQYF. This chain connects TRBV12-3 or TRBV12-4 to TRBJ2-7; the D is unclear. Deletions cut 5 bases from V and 2 bases from J, with 13 bases between. This CDR3 spans 14 amino acids.

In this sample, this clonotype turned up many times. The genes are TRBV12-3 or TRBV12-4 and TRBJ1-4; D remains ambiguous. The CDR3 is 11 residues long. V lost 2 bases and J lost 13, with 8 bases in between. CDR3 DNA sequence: TGTGCCAGCAGTTTAATTGGGTTACTGTTTTTT. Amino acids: CASSLIGLLFF.

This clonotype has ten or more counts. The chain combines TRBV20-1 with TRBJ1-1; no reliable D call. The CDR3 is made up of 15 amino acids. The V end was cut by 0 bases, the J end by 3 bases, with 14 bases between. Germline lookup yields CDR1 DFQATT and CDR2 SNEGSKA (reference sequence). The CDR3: CSARDTEGRHTEAFF. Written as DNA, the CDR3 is TGCAGTGCTAGAGATACGGAAGGCAGACACACTGAAGCTTTCTTT.

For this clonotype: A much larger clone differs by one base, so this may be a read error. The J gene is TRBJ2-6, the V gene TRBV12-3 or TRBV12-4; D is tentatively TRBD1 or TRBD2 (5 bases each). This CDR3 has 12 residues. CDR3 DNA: TGTGCCAGCAGACCCGGGGCCAAAGTCCTGACTTTC. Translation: CASRPGAKVLTF.

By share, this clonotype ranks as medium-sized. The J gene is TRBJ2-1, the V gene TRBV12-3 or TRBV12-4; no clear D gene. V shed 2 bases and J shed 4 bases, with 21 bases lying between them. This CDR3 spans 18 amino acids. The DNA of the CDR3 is TGTGCCAGCAGTTTATTTGTTTTAGGCCAGGCTAATTACAATGAGCAGTTCTTC. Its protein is CASSLFVLGQANYNEQFF.

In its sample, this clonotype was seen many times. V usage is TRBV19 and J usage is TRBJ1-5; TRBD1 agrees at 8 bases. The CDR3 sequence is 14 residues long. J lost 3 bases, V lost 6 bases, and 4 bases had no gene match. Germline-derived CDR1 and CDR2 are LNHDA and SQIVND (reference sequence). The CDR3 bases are TGTGCCAGTAGACTCCAGGGGGCCAATCAGCCCCAGCATTTT. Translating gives CASRLQGANQPQHF.

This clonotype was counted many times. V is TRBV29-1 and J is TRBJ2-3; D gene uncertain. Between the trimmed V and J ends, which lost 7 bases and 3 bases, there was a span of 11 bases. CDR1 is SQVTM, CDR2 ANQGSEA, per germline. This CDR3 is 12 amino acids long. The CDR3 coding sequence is TGCAGCGCCCGCGGCGCTACAGATACGCAGTATTTT. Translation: CSARGATDTQYF.